This TCR beta chain was recovered during a study of blood T cell repertoires in COVID-19. CDR1 and CDR2 from the germline V gene are PRHDT and FYEKMQ (reference sequence). The CDR3 runs 15 residues. V was shortened by 0 bases and J by 10 bases, with 15 bases between the two germline ends. Clones were read by immunoSEQ multiplex PCR, and TCRdb kept only the in-frame ones, dropping some. The table records hundreds of thousands of clones, approximately 83% of them present only once. Sequences were obtained from peripheral blood. The V gene is TRBV13, the J gene TRBJ1-4; TRBD1 might be the D (5 bases). The source of this sequence is a woman between 40 and 50 years old with active or convalescent COVID-19. CDR3 sequence (DNA): TGTGCCAGCAGCTTAGGTACAGGCAGCTATGGAAAACTGTTTTTT. As protein: CASSLGTGSYGKLFF.